This T cell receptor (beta chain) was documented in a study of cytomegalovirus exposure and HLA in healthy donors. The study's findings and limits: By HLA locus, TCR association rates varied in a later analysis, with DRB1 showing the most and HLA-C the fewest. An analysis that came later showed most CMV-associated TCR beta chains appearing HLA-restricted. A list of roughly 180 TCR beta chains associated with cytomegalovirus was given. Several V segments, TRBV6-2 and TRBV6-3 among them, could not be told apart and were dropped.

The PCR used 60 Vbeta and 13 Jbeta primers. Sequencing used immunoSEQ multiplex PCR; TCRdb keeps in-frame clones, though not all of them. The table lists 100,000 or so clones, more than 65% of them singletons. CDR1 and CDR2 (germline): SGHAT, FQNNGV. The CDR3 covers 15 residues. V was clipped by 0 bases and J by 4 bases; unmatched bases: 5. Concerning this clone itself: Its antigen remains unknown.

The receptor was derived from a human donor in good health. The sequencing input was PBMCs. This sequence joins TRBV11-2 and TRBJ2-5, with TRBD1 matching over 7 bases. CDR3 region: CASSLEGQTIETQYF. DNA for the CDR3: TGTGCCAGCAGCTTAGAGGGACAGACGATAGAGACCCAGTACTTC.